This T cell receptor beta chain was sequenced during a study of neurological immune-mediated disorders. In its sample, this clonotype was seen many times. Its antigen is unknown. Broader study findings: The phylogenetic placement of 18 of 34 multiple sclerosis patients' repertoires in one related-CDR3 cluster constitutes a possible signature. No sharing of CDR3 amino acid sequences was observed among expanded clones across subjects, suggesting private repertoires in all groups. The multiple sclerosis repertoire cluster lacked an association with any feature, whether clinical or MRI.

Synthesis of cDNA was accomplished via 5'RACE employing 10-nucleotide random UMIs. TCRdb reanalysed the 5' RACE reads using MiXCR and keeps one entry per CDR3 protein. This sample has some 50,000 distinct CDR3 sequences, with under 2% found just once. The V end lost 2 bases, the J end lost 3 bases, and 18 bases lay between the germline ends. Germline CDR1 and CDR2: SGHRS and YFSETQ. The CDR3 runs to 16 residues. The sequenced material came from PBMCs. The TCR originated in a woman aged 40 to 55 with multiple sclerosis. The V call is TRBV5-1, the J call TRBJ2-7; possible D gene TRBD1, 6 bases. Here the CDR3 DNA reads TGCGCCAGCAGCTTATACATACAGGGATCCAGCTACGAGCAGTACTTC. Translation gives CASSLYIQGSSYEQYF.